The rows below give T cell receptor beta chains drawn from one sample of a study of T cell repertoires in cytomegalovirus infection. TCRdb independently ran MiXCR on the reads; one entry per CDR3 protein. The sample holds about 190,000 distinct CDR3 sequences, about 30% seen once. Sequencing was done on a sample of PBMCs. The receptors shown here come from a human donor in good health (CMV status not recorded). Some clones in this sample may be carry-over from other donors' samples. Each CDR3 is given with its conserved first and last residue. D genes are given only for firm matches. Size values are once, few and many counts, or a class for expanded clones, and some rows have none.

D: -
size: -
V: TRBV7-2
J: TRBJ1-3
CDR3: CASSLTGPSSGNTIYF
DNA: TGTGCCAGCAGCTTAACCGGCCCCAGCTCTGGAAACACCATATATTTT

D: -
size: -
V: TRBV5-4
J: TRBJ2-2
CDR3: CASSFQQNTGELFF
DNA: TGTGCCAGCAGCTTTCAGCAGAACACCGGGGAGCTGTTTTTT

D: TRBD2
size: few
V: TRBV20-1
J: TRBJ2-1
CDR3: CSAPLGGGVENEQFF
DNA: TGCAGTGCTCCCCTTGGCGGGGGGGTAGAGAATGAGCAGTTCTTC

D: TRBD1
size: -
V: TRBV11-3
J: TRBJ2-7
CDR3: CASSLGGTGDINEQYF
DNA: TGTGCCAGCAGCTTAGGTGGGACAGGGGATATAAACGAGCAGTACTTC

D: TRBD1
size: many
V: TRBV12-3/TRBV12-4
J: TRBJ2-2
CDR3: CASSNRRTGGAGGELFF
DNA: TGTGCCAGCAGTAACCGCCGGACAGGGGGCGCAGGTGGGGAGCTGTTTTTT

D: -
size: few
V: TRBV7-3
J: TRBJ1-1
CDR3: CASSFSPGAAGTEAFF
DNA: TGTGCCAGCAGCTTTTCTCCCGGGGCAGCGGGAACTGAAGCTTTCTTT

D: -
size: few
V: TRBV2
J: TRBJ1-2
CDR3: CASSASGTRDYGYTF
DNA: TGTGCCAGCAGTGCCAGCGGGACTCGGGACTATGGCTACACCTTC

D: -
size: few
V: TRBV7-9
J: TRBJ2-1
CDR3: CASSFQGGMGNEQFF
DNA: TGTGCCAGCAGCTTCCAGGGGGGTATGGGCAATGAGCAGTTCTTC

D: -
size: -
V: TRBV7-8
J: TRBJ2-3
CDR3: CASSLFGETDTQYF
DNA: TGTGCCAGCAGCCTTTTTGGGGAAACAGATACGCAGTATTTT

D: -
size: -
V: TRBV12-3/TRBV12-4
J: TRBJ1-1
CDR3: CASSLDSGTSNFF
DNA: TGTGCCAGCAGTTTAGATTCCGGGACAAGTAATTTCTTT

D: TRBD1
size: few
V: TRBV7-3
J: TRBJ2-2
CDR3: CASSFQQGVAGELFF
DNA: TGTGCCAGCAGCTTTCAACAGGGGGTGGCCGGGGAGCTGTTTTTT

D: -
size: -
V: TRBV18
J: TRBJ1-1
CDR3: CASSPPGETEAFF
DNA: TGTGCCAGCTCACCCCCCGGGGAAACTGAAGCTTTCTTT

D: -
size: -
V: TRBV19
J: TRBJ1-3
CDR3: CASSQPSNSGNTIYF
DNA: TGTGCCAGTAGCCAGCCCAGCAACTCTGGAAACACCATATATTTT

D: -
size: few
V: TRBV12-3/TRBV12-4
J: TRBJ1-1
CDR3: CASSLGGGLGAFF
DNA: TGTGCCAGCAGCTTAGGGGGTGGCCTCGGAGCTTTCTTT

D: -
size: many
V: TRBV11-2
J: TRBJ1-2
CDR3: CASSHVTRANYGYTF
DNA: TGTGCCAGCAGCCACGTCACAAGAGCTAACTATGGCTACACCTTC

D: TRBD1
size: -
V: TRBV6-5
J: TRBJ1-2
CDR3: CASSYLGQGNHYGYTF
DNA: TGTGCCAGCAGTTACTTGGGACAGGGGAACCACTATGGCTACACCTTC

D: -
size: -
V: TRBV6-2/TRBV6-3
J: TRBJ1-2
CDR3: CASSPEGPFYGYTF
DNA: TGTGCCAGCAGTCCAGAGGGCCCTTTCTATGGCTACACCTTC

D: TRBD2
size: few
V: TRBV7-3
J: TRBJ2-5
CDR3: CASSLILRGGKETQYF
DNA: TGTGCCAGCAGCTTAATCTTGCGGGGGGGCAAGGAGACCCAGTACTTC

D: -
size: -
V: TRBV3-1
J: TRBJ2-3
CDR3: CASSQATDTQYF
DNA: TGTGCCAGCAGCCAAGCTACAGATACGCAGTATTTT

D: -
size: few
V: TRBV29-1
J: TRBJ2-5
CDR3: CSVEGYQETQYF
DNA: TGCAGCGTTGAAGGGTACCAAGAGACCCAGTACTTC

D: -
size: -
V: TRBV19
J: TRBJ1-5
CDR3: CASRLGGPNQPQHF
DNA: TGTGCCAGTAGGTTGGGAGGGCCGAATCAGCCCCAGCATTTT

D: -
size: -
V: TRBV5-4
J: TRBJ1-1
CDR3: CASSLASAEAFF
DNA: TGTGCCAGCAGCTTGGCCAGCGCTGAAGCTTTCTTT

D: -
size: -
V: TRBV6-6
J: TRBJ2-6
CDR3: CASRTGANVLTF
DNA: TGTGCCAGCCGGACTGGGGCCAACGTCCTGACTTTC

D: -
size: -
V: TRBV19
J: TRBJ1-1
CDR3: CASSPLAGTEAFF
DNA: TGTGCCAGTAGTCCGTTGGCGGGGACTGAAGCTTTCTTT

D: -
size: -
V: TRBV7-3
J: TRBJ2-5
CDR3: CASSGDTQETQYF
DNA: TGTGCCAGCAGTGGTGACACCCAAGAGACCCAGTACTTC

D: -
size: -
V: TRBV5-4
J: TRBJ1-1
CDR3: CASSLTTGVNTEAFF
DNA: TGTGCCAGCAGCTTGACAACGGGGGTGAACACTGAAGCTTTCTTT

D: TRBD1
size: -
V: TRBV6-1
J: TRBJ1-1
CDR3: CASSEPTGGQTYTEAFF
DNA: TGTGCCAGCAGTGAACCGACGGGGGGACAGACTTACACTGAAGCTTTCTTT

D: -
size: -
V: TRBV10-2
J: TRBJ2-7
CDR3: CASSESTEQDEQYF
DNA: TGCGCCAGCAGTGAGTCGACGGAACAGGACGAGCAGTACTTC

D: -
size: -
V: TRBV25-1
J: TRBJ1-2
CDR3: CASSSTWPNYGYTF
DNA: TGTGCCAGCAGTTCTACATGGCCTAACTATGGCTACACCTTC

D: TRBD2
size: -
V: TRBV4-1
J: TRBJ2-1
CDR3: CASSQPGGADNEQFF
DNA: TGCGCCAGCAGCCAGCCGGGAGGGGCTGACAATGAGCAGTTCTTC

D: TRBD2
size: -
V: TRBV5-4
J: TRBJ2-3
CDR3: CASSPRSGGVSDTQYF
DNA: TGTGCCAGCAGCCCACGAAGCGGGGGGGTTTCAGATACGCAGTATTTT

D: -
size: -
V: TRBV6-1
J: TRBJ1-2
CDR3: CASTVDRRNYGYTF
DNA: TGTGCCAGCACTGTAGATCGTCGAAACTATGGCTACACCTTC

D: -
size: -
V: TRBV9
J: TRBJ1-4
CDR3: CASSAASTNEKLFF
DNA: TGTGCCAGCAGCGCAGCAAGTACCAATGAAAAACTGTTTTTT

D: -
size: medium-sized
V: TRBV7-2
J: TRBJ1-1
CDR3: CASSFVSQGTLNTEAFF
DNA: TGTGCCAGCAGCTTTGTCTCTCAGGGGACTTTGAACACTGAAGCTTTCTTT

D: TRBD1
size: -
V: TRBV6-6
J: TRBJ2-7
CDR3: CASRFGTVFDEQYF
DNA: TGTGCCAGCAGGTTCGGGACAGTATTTGACGAGCAGTACTTC

D: TRBD1
size: -
V: TRBV18
J: TRBJ1-5
CDR3: CASSPRTGRGSNQPQHF
DNA: TGTGCCAGCTCACCGCGGACAGGCCGAGGGAGCAATCAGCCCCAGCATTTT

D: TRBD1
size: many
V: TRBV12-3/TRBV12-4
J: TRBJ2-3
CDR3: CASSRTGGTDTQYF
DNA: TGTGCCAGCAGCCGGACAGGGGGCACAGATACGCAGTATTTT

D: -
size: many
V: TRBV7-2
J: TRBJ1-4
CDR3: CASTLGNEKLFF
DNA: TGTGCCAGCACCTTGGGTAATGAAAAACTGTTTTTT

D: TRBD1
size: -
V: TRBV19
J: TRBJ1-5
CDR3: CASSIGTGGNQPQHF
DNA: TGTGCCAGTAGTATAGGGACAGGGGGAAATCAGCCCCAGCATTTT

D: -
size: -
V: TRBV12-3/TRBV12-4
J: TRBJ1-2
CDR3: CASSRGGSGPTF
DNA: TGTGCCAGCAGCCGAGGGGGTTCGGGCCCCACCTTC

D: -
size: few
V: TRBV7-3
J: TRBJ1-3
CDR3: CASSSTPGNTIYF
DNA: TGTGCCAGCAGCTCCACTCCCGGAAACACCATATATTTT

D: -
size: -
V: TRBV14
J: TRBJ2-6
CDR3: CASSHHLRVPGANVLTF
DNA: TGTGCCAGCAGCCATCACCTACGGGTCCCTGGGGCCAACGTCCTGACTTTC

D: -
size: -
V: TRBV6-4
J: TRBJ1-2
CDR3: CASSSLPNRVGYGYTF
DNA: TGTGCCAGCAGTAGCTTACCGAACAGGGTTGGCTATGGCTACACCTTC

D: -
size: -
V: TRBV20-1
J: TRBJ2-7
CDR3: CSASDGYEQYF
DNA: TGCAGTGCTAGCGACGGCTACGAGCAGTACTTC

D: TRBD2
size: -
V: TRBV20-1
J: TRBJ2-7
CDR3: CSASSGLDAYEQYF
DNA: TGCAGTGCTAGTTCGGGACTAGACGCCTACGAGCAGTACTTC

D: -
size: -
V: TRBV7-3
J: TRBJ2-5
CDR3: CVSSASGTQETQYF
DNA: TGTGTCAGCAGCGCCTCCGGGACCCAAGAGACCCAGTACTTC

D: -
size: -
V: TRBV2
J: TRBJ2-5
CDR3: CASSAGGETQYF
DNA: TGTGCCAGCAGCGCAGGAGGGGAGACCCAGTACTTC

D: -
size: -
V: TRBV27
J: TRBJ2-2
CDR3: CATRLREPGTGELFF
DNA: TGTGCCACCAGGCTCCGGGAGCCGGGCACCGGGGAGCTGTTTTTT

D: TRBD2
size: -
V: TRBV6-8
J: TRBJ2-1
CDR3: CASSYSTSGGSNEQFF
DNA: TGTGCCAGCAGTTACTCGACTAGCGGGGGAAGCAATGAGCAGTTCTTC

D: TRBD1
size: -
V: TRBV11-2
J: TRBJ1-6
CDR3: CASSLNTNLQGGENSPLHF
DNA: TGTGCCAGCAGCTTAAACACCAATTTACAGGGGGGGGAGAATTCACCCCTCCACTTT